The clone carrying this T cell receptor beta chain was counted a few times. This sample was taken from a study of beta chain features in type 1 diabetes. Investigators reverse transcribed all isolated RNA, so they sequenced expressed TCRB transcripts. TCRdb's table, derived via immunoSEQ multiplex PCR, lists solely in-frame clones and lacks some. Among hundreds of thousands of clones, over 9.5% were seen once, and the ten largest hold approximately 0.015%. The TCR originated in a man younger than 35 in good health. The material sequenced was naive CD4+ T cells from blood.

CDR3 protein: CASSQGYLSYEQYF. CDR3 nucleotide sequence: TGTGCCAGCTCGCAGGGATACCTCTCCTACGAGCAGTACTTC. The chain couples TRBV18 to TRBJ2-7, with D possibly TRBD1 on 5 matching bases. Trimming shortened V by 6 bases and J by 0 bases, and 12 bases separated the two germline ends. Germline V lookup: CDR1 KGHSH, CDR2 LQKENI. The CDR3 extends over 14 amino acids. Full variable domain (remainder filled in from reference TRBV18 and TRBJ2-7): NAGVMQNPRHLVRRRGQEARLRCSPMKGHSHVYWYRQLPEEGLKFMVYLQKENIIDESGMPKERFSAEFPKEGPSILRIQQVVRGDSAAYFCASSQGYLSYEQYFGPGTRLTVT.